This TCR beta chain was retrieved from a study of blood T cell repertoires in COVID-19. Study context: The United States, Italy and Spain provided the acute and convalescent COVID-19 samples. From T cells, B-cell-depleted T cells, or PBMCs came the material, which was cDNA or gDNA.

The germline V gene has CDR1 GTSNPN and CDR2 SVGIG (reference sequence). The CDR3 has 14 amino acids. The V segment lost 4 bases and the J segment 2 bases; nucleotides outside the gene matches: 2. Sequenced by immunoSEQ multiplex PCR; TCRdb stores in-frame clones only, minus some. In the table there are approximately 230,000 clones, approximately 84% of which are singletons. Clinical history as reported by participants underpinned cohort assignment. The sequencing input was PBMCs or T cells enriched from blood (not recorded which). The gene calls are TRBV30 and TRBJ1-5, with TRBD1 identical over 10 bases. The receptor's source is a man aged 40-49 years who had recovered from COVID-19. The CDR3, as DNA: TGTGCCTGGACCGGACAGGGGGGCAATCAGCCCCAGCATTTT. Residues: CAWTGQGGNQPQHF.